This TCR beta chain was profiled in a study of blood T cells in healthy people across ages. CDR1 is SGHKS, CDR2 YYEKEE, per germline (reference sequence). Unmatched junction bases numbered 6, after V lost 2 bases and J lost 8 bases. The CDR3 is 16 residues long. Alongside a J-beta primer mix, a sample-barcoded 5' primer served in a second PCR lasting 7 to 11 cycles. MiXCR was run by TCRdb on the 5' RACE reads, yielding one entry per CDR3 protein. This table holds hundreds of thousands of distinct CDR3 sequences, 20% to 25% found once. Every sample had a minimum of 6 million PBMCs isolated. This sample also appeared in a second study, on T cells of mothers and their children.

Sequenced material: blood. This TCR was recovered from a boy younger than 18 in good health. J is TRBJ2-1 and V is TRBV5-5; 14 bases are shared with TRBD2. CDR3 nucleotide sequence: TGTGCCAGCAGCTTCTATGGGACTAGCGGGGGTGATGAGCAGTTCTTC. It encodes CASSFYGTSGGDEQFF.